These 15 T cell receptor beta chains share one sample of origin, sequenced in a study of blood T cells in healthy people across ages. For the second PCR, which ran for about 6 to 11 cycles, a sample-barcoded 5' primer and a J-beta primer mix were used. Using its own MiXCR run on the 5' RACE reads, TCRdb lists one record per CDR3 protein. The sample has 1.5 million to 2 million distinct CDR3 sequences, 28% seen once; the top ten hold 7% to 9%. Specimen: blood. These receptor sequences come from a woman under 40 in good health.

The chain links TRBV5-1 to TRBJ2-5; tentative D call: TRBD1 (6 bases). This CDR3 has 16 residues. CDR1 is SGHRS, CDR2 YFSETQ, per germline. The V and J ends lost 4 bases and 5 bases respectively, with 21 bases between them. The CDR3 loop is CASSDPNREVSETQYF. CDR3 sequence (DNA): TGCGCCAGCAGCGACCCCAACAGGGAAGTCTCGGAGACCCAGTACTTC.

This clonotype was detected only a few times. This sequence joins TRBV20-1 and TRBJ2-2; D perhaps matches TRBD2 (6 bases). V shed 4 bases and J shed 6 bases, with 12 bases lying between them. This CDR3 region has 13 residues. In germline, CDR1 is DFQATT, CDR2 SNEGSKA (reference sequence). The CDR3 loop is CSAMRAGSGELFF. The CDR3 bases are TGCAGTGCTATGCGCGCGGGGTCCGGGGAGCTGTTTTTT.

The sample holds many counts of this clonotype. V gene TRBV20-1 combines with J gene TRBJ2-1, with TRBD2 matching over 11 bases. The CDR3 length is 15 residues. The germline V gene has CDR1 DFQATT and CDR2 SNEGSKA (reference sequence). The V gene end was trimmed by 5 bases and the J gene end by 4 bases; junction bases not matched to a gene: 7. The CDR3 coding sequence is TGCAGTGCTCCCCCGGGACTAGCGGATTACAATGAGCAGTTCTTC. Protein product: CSAPPGLADYNEQFF.

The chain links TRBV29-1 to TRBJ2-1, with D perhaps TRBD2 (5 bases). The DNA end is more similar to TRBJ2-7, so the J call may be wrong. CDR1 is SQVTM, CDR2 ANQGSEA, per germline. The CDR3 consists of 13 residues. CDR3 coding DNA: TGCGGCGGTCCCGGGGATTTCTACAATGAGCAGTACTTC. Amino acids: CGGPGDFYNEQYF.

Only a few counts were recorded for this clonotype. This CDR3 is CSVEFTRGGLKQFF. CDR3 DNA sequence: TGCAGCGTTGAATTCACCAGGGGCGGCCTAAAGCAGTTCTTC. This chain connects TRBV29-1 to TRBJ2-1; D perhaps matches TRBD1 (6 bases). Trimming took off 2 bases at V and 11 bases at J, with 19 bases between the two ends. This CDR3 contains 14 residues. Germline V gene sequence: CDR1 SQVTM, CDR2 ANQGSEA.

This clonotype was observed many times. The chain uses TRBV10-3 and TRBJ1-2, with 11 bases fitting TRBD1. Germline CDR1 ENHRY, CDR2 SYGVKD. CDR3 length equals 14 residues. V shed 4 bases, J shed 3 bases, and the junction held 1 base outside the gene matches. Written as DNA, the CDR3 is TGTGCCATCAGTGGGACAGGGGGCGACTATGGCTACACCTTC. It codes for CAISGTGGDYGYTF.

This clonotype occurred a few times. V and J are TRBV5-1 and TRBJ2-4; possibly TRBD2 for D (6 bases). The better agreement between TRBJ2-7 and the DNA end casts doubt on the J call. Germline values: CDR1 SGHRS, CDR2 YFSETQ. The CDR3 extends over 15 amino acids. In DNA, the CDR3 is TGCGCCAGCACCTCGGGGACTTTTGGGATAGGCGAGCAGTACTTC. Encoded protein: CASTSGTFGIGEQYF.

This clonotype occurred a few times. The chain couples TRBV5-1 to TRBJ1-1; 8 positions agree with TRBD1. Unmatched junction bases numbered 14, after V lost 3 bases and J lost 1 base. The CDR3 loop spans 18 amino acids. Germline V gene lookup returns CDR1 SGHRS and CDR2 YFSETQ. The CDR3, as DNA: TGCGCCAGCAGCTCCCTACAGGGGGGATACGGCTGGAACACTGAAGCTTTCTTT. This gives the protein CASSSLQGGYGWNTEAFF.

A remark on this clonotype: The missing conserved phenylalanine or tryptophan at the end of this CDR3 makes a read error likely. The CDR3 reads CASSSPGTSPSEQYC. CDR3 coding DNA: TGCGCCAGCAGCTCCCCCGGGACTAGCCCGTCCGAGCAGTACTGC. V and J are TRBV5-1 and TRBJ2-7; 9 bases map to TRBD2. This CDR3 is built from 15 residues. After removal of 3 bases from V and 6 bases from J, the junction contained 10 bases not matched to a gene. Germline V gene sequence: CDR1 SGHRS, CDR2 YFSETQ.

This clonotype was seen a few times. The chain joins TRBV11-2 to TRBJ2-1, with D maybe TRBD1 (5 bases). This CDR3 region has 13 residues. CDR1 and CDR2 from the germline V gene are SGHAT and FQNNGV. Trimming removed 5 bases at V and 9 bases at J, with 14 bases between. The CDR3 sequence: CASSQRGSGEQFF. The DNA for the CDR3 is TGTGCCAGCAGCCAAAGGGGTAGTGGTGAGCAGTTCTTC.

The count of this clonotype is one. This chain connects TRBV7-8 to TRBJ1-5; 7 nucleotides agree with TRBD1. The germline V gene encodes CDR1 SGHVS and CDR2 FQNEAQ. This CDR3 is 17 amino acids long. The junction had 10 bases not matched to a gene; V was cut back by 5 bases and J by 0 bases. The CDR3 region has the DNA TGTGCCAGCAGCCAGCAGGGGGGACTGGATAGCAATCAGCCCCAGCATTTT. Protein sequence: CASSQQGGLDSNQPQHF.

In its sample, this clonotype was seen a few times. The J gene is TRBJ1-5, the V gene TRBV7-9; 8 bases are shared with TRBD1. Germline V gene lookup returns CDR1 SEHNR and CDR2 FQNEAQ (reference sequence). The length of the CDR3 is 14 residues. The trim removed 5 bases at V and 8 bases at J, leaving 8 bases unmatched. CDR3 loop: CASSRTGNREPQHF. The CDR3 DNA is TGTGCCAGCAGCAGGACAGGGAATAGAGAGCCCCAGCATTTT. The whole variable domain, remainder taken from reference TRBV7-9 and TRBJ1-5, is DTGVSQNPRHKITKRGQNVTFRCDPISEHNRLYWYRQTLGQGPEFLTYFQNEAQLEKSRLLSDRFSAERPKGSFSTLEIQRTEQGDSAMYLCASSRTGNREPQHFGDGTRLSIL.

This clonotype showed up just a few times. The chain links TRBV9 to TRBJ2-5, with a weak D call TRBD1 (5 bases). Trimming took 0 bases from V and 0 from J, leaving 6 bases between them. CDR3 length: 14 amino acids. Per the germline V gene, CDR1 is SGDLS and CDR2 is YYNGEE. The chain's CDR3 is CASSVEGNQETQYF. CDR3 in DNA: TGTGCCAGCAGCGTAGAGGGGAACCAAGAGACCCAGTACTTC.

This chain uses TRBV29-1 with TRBJ2-5, with D unresolved. Deletions cut 6 bases from V and 5 bases from J, with 13 bases between. The CDR3 contains 12 residues. The germline V gene has CDR1 SQVTM and CDR2 ANQGSEA. CDR3 sequence (DNA): TGCAGCGTCGGAGATCTGGGGGAGACCCAGTACTTC. Translating gives CSVGDLGETQYF. Full variable domain (rest looked up from reference TRBV29-1 and TRBJ2-5): SAVISQKPSRDICQRGTSLTIQCQVDSQVTMMFWYRQQPGQSLTLIATANQGSEATYESGFVIDKFPISRPNLTFSTLTVSNMSPEDSSIYLCSVGDLGETQYFGPGTRLLVL.

The rearrangement joins TRBV7-2 to TRBJ2-7, with D tentatively TRBD1 or TRBD2 (7 bases each). Per the germline V gene, CDR1 is SGHTA and CDR2 is FQGNSA. V was clipped by 5 bases and J by 3 bases, with 17 bases between them. CDR3 length: 15 residues. CDR3 sequence (DNA): TGTGCCAGCAGCCCGGGAGGACAGGCGCTCTACGAGCAGTACTTC. Amino acids: CASSPGGQALYEQYF.